The entry below describes one T cell receptor beta chain. Its antigen is not identified. The V end was cut by 0 bases, the J end by 6 bases, with 6 bases between. From germline, CDR1 is SGHDN and CDR2 FVKESK. The CDR3 is 12 amino acids. This sample was included in a study of long-term antiretroviral therapy in people with HIV. Looking at the study overall: The earliest specimens came about a decade ahead of the 2015 immediate-ART recommendation.

Overall study results and limits: Blood was collected between the mid-2000s and the late 2010s, possibly under older ART regimens. Post-ART samples showed increased diversity that remained below transplant donor control levels. Within the repertoire, clones expanded before ART were dominant at all time points.

At survey level, the immunoSEQ assay was run in its v3.0 version. TCRdb's copy holds only in-frame clones and misses some; the assay was immunoSEQ multiplex PCR. The sample records some 24,000 clones, about four fifths being singletons. The source material was unsorted PBMCs, sampled 0.7 years before starting antiretroviral therapy. This chain joins TRBV14 and TRBJ2-7; no reliable D call. The TCR was taken from a man younger than 40 with HIV. The CDR3 here is CASSQDYLEQYF. In DNA, the CDR3 is TGTGCCAGCAGCCAAGATTACCTCGAGCAGTACTTC.